This T cell receptor beta chain was profiled in a study of cytomegalovirus exposure and HLA in healthy donors. Vbeta (60) and Jbeta (13) primers were used in the PCR. Here immunoSEQ multiplex PCR was the method, and the copy in TCRdb shows in-frame clones only, minus some. Counted here are 110,000 to 150,000 clones, 65% to 80% occurring once; the ten biggest clones make up approximately 3.8%. Sequencing used PBMCs. The TCR sequence derives from a male donor in good health and CMV-seronegative.

CDR3: CASSLSGTSGIYNEQFF. In DNA form, the CDR3 reads TGTGCCAGCAGCCTCTCCGGGACTAGCGGGATATACAATGAGCAGTTCTTC. The chain links TRBV7-9 to TRBJ2-1, with 13 positions matching TRBD2. This CDR3 is built from 17 residues. CDR1 SEHNR and CDR2 FQNEAQ come from the germline V gene (reference sequence). V shed 5 bases and J 4 bases; nucleotides not matched to a gene: 8. The complete variable domain, with remaining parts taken from reference TRBV7-9 and TRBJ2-1, reads DTGVSQNPRHKITKRGQNVTFRCDPISEHNRLYWYRQTLGQGPEFLTYFQNEAQLEKSRLLSDRFSAERPKGSFSTLEIQRTEQGDSAMYLCASSLSGTSGIYNEQFFGPGTRLTVL.